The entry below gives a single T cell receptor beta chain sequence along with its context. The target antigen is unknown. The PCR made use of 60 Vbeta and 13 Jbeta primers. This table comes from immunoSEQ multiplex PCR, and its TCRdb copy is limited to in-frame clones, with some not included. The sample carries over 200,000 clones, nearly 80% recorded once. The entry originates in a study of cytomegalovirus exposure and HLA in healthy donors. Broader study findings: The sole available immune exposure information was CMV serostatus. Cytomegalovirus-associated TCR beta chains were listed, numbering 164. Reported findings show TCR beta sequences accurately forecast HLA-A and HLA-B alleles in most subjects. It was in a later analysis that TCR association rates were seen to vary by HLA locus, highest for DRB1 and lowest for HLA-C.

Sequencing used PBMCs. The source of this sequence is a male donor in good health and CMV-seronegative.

In nucleotides, the CDR3 is TGTGCCAGCAGCCCGGGGACAGGGGACTTGGTGCAGTACTTC. Protein: CASSPGTGDLVQYF. The chain recombines TRBV5-4 with TRBJ2-7; 10 nucleotides agree with TRBD1. Germline V CDR1 and CDR2: SGHNT, YYREEE (reference sequence). Trimming took 4 bases from V and 9 from J; bases not matched to a gene: 10. CDR3 size: 14 residues.